These 27 T cell receptor beta chains were all obtained from the same sample, sequenced in a study of blood T cells in healthy people across ages. The second PCR ran roughly 6 to 11 cycles with a sample-barcoded 5' primer and J-beta primers. TCRdb redid the calling of the 5' RACE reads with MiXCR, one entry per CDR3 protein. Seen here are about 900,000 distinct CDR3 sequences, approximately 67% observed once, and the top ten hold roughly 25%. The sample taken for sequencing was blood. Receptor source: a young man in good health.

The V and J genes are TRBV4-3 and TRBJ1-2; D perhaps matches TRBD1 (5 bases). CDR3 length: 13 amino acids. The V gene's germline CDR1 is LGHNA and CDR2 YSLEER. V was pared by 1 base and J by 8 bases, with 11 bases between. The DNA of the CDR3 is TGCGCCAGCAGCCAAGCTAGGAGGGACGGCTACACCTTC. This gives the protein CASSQARRDGYTF.

This clonotype was found once. This chain links TRBV7-2 with TRBJ1-2, with D perhaps matching TRBD1 (6 bases). The CDR3 runs 15 residues. Germline CDR1 and CDR2: SGHTA and FQGNSA. The V end was cut by 5 bases, the J end by 4 bases, with 17 bases between. The CDR3, as DNA: TGTGCCAGCAGCCCAGAAGGGGGGCGCGGCTATGGCTACACCTTC. Translation: CASSPEGGRGYGYTF.

This chain joins TRBV20-1 and TRBJ2-4, with 7 positions matching TRBD1. The closer fit of TRBJ2-7 to the DNA end suggests the J call may be wrong. Germline CDR1 reads DFQATT; CDR2 reads SNEGSKA (reference sequence). The CDR3 length is 14 residues. The CDR3 DNA is TGCAGTGCTTTCACAGGGGACGGTGTGTACGAGCAGTACTTC. Translated, it gives CSAFTGDGVYEQYF.

This chain connects TRBV6-2 or TRBV6-3 to TRBJ2-5; possibly TRBD1 or TRBD2 for D (5 bases each). Germline CDR1 reads MNHEY; CDR2 reads SVGEGT. The V and J ends lost 0 bases and 2 bases respectively, with 7 bases between them. The CDR3 spans 14 residues. The CDR3 DNA follows: TGTGCCAGCAGTTACTCGGGACCGCAAGAGACCCAGTACTTC. Translated, it gives CASSYSGPQETQYF.

The V call is TRBV14, the J call TRBJ2-2, with D possibly matching TRBD1 (5 bases). The germline V and J ends were trimmed by 3 bases and 0 bases, with 11 bases remaining between them. The germline gives CDR1 SGHDN, CDR2 FVKESK. CDR3 length equals 16 residues. The CDR3 is CASSQTVYANTGELFF. CDR3 nucleotide sequence: TGTGCCAGCAGCCAGACAGTATATGCGAACACCGGGGAGCTGTTTTTT.

The gene calls are TRBV7-9 and TRBJ2-3, with TRBD1 matching 8 bases. The CDR3 loop spans 16 amino acids. Germline loops: CDR1 SEHNR, CDR2 FQNEAQ (reference sequence). V trimming: 2 bases; J trimming: 6 bases; junction bases outside the gene matches: 10. CDR3 protein: CASSLRRQGAGDTQYF. CDR3 in DNA: TGTGCCAGCAGCTTAAGGAGGCAGGGGGCTGGGGATACGCAGTATTTT.

V usage is TRBV25-1 and J usage is TRBJ1-2, with 8 bases that match TRBD1. Germline V CDR1 and CDR2: MGHDK, SYGVNS. Trimming took 3 bases from V and 4 from J; bases not matched to a gene: 4. This CDR3 contains 14 residues. The chain's CDR3 is CASSDYGTGYGYTF. The CDR3 nucleotides read TGTGCCAGCAGTGATTACGGGACAGGCTATGGCTACACCTTC.

The V and J genes are TRBV11-2 and TRBJ2-1, with D possibly TRBD1 on 6 matching bases. CDR3 length: 13 residues. Germline V gene data show CDR1 as SGHAT and CDR2 as FQNNGV. Trimming left V 3 bases short and J 7 bases short, with 10 bases between. In DNA form, the CDR3 reads TGTGCCAGCAGCTTCGGACAGTCGAATGAGCAGTTCTTC. Translated, it gives CASSFGQSNEQFF.

This clonotype appeared once. The genes are TRBV7-9 and TRBJ1-1, with D possibly being TRBD1 (5 bases). Trimming pared 2 bases from V and 1 base from J, leaving 14 bases between. CDR3 length: 16 amino acids. CDR1 SEHNR and CDR2 FQNEAQ come from the germline V gene (reference sequence). CDR3 in amino acids: CASSLISRGTNTEAFF. DNA for the CDR3: TGTGCCAGCAGCTTAATATCGCGGGGGACGAACACTGAAGCTTTCTTT.

This clonotype was seen only a few times. The J gene is TRBJ2-7, the V gene TRBV27; the D is unclear. V was clipped by 1 base and J by 2 bases, with 6 bases between them. Germline V gene sequence: CDR1 MNHEY, CDR2 SMNVEV (reference sequence). CDR3 length: 13 amino acids. The CDR3 nucleotides read TGTGCCAGCAGTTTATTTGCCACCTACGAGCAGTACTTC. Its protein is CASSLFATYEQYF.

The chain has TRBV12-3 or TRBV12-4 and TRBJ2-4, with 11 bases that match TRBD2. With V trimmed by 4 bases and J by 0 bases, 11 bases remained unmatched. The CDR3 runs 19 residues. The CDR3 protein is CASSSGTSGYFVAKNIQYF. For the CDR3, the DNA is TGTGCCAGCAGTTCCGGGACTAGCGGATATTTTGTAGCCAAAAACATTCAGTACTTC.

The gene calls are TRBV12-3 or TRBV12-4 and TRBJ1-2, with D perhaps TRBD1 (5 bases). This CDR3 comprises 15 residues. The V and J ends lost 0 bases and 4 bases respectively, with 12 bases between them. CDR3 nucleotide sequence: TGTGCCAGCAGTTTAGCGGACCCAGGGACCTATGGCTACACCTTC. This sequence encodes CASSLADPGTYGYTF.

The chain carries TRBV7-3 and TRBJ2-3; 15 nucleotides agree with TRBD2. CDR1 is SGHTA, CDR2 FQGTGA, per germline. V lost 0 bases and J lost 9; bases outside the gene matches: 13. CDR3 size: 19 residues. The CDR3 region is CASSLTASGLAGGSGTQYF. CDR3 DNA sequence: TGTGCCAGCAGCTTAACCGCCTCGGGACTAGCGGGGGGTTCAGGCACGCAGTATTTT.

This sequence joins TRBV28 and TRBJ1-1; D remains unclear. Trimming left V 1 base short and J 6 bases short, with 12 bases between. Germline CDR1 reads MDHEN; CDR2 reads SYDVKM. This CDR3 region has 14 residues. The CDR3 DNA reads TGTGCCAGCAGTTTATTACGCGGAGTAGCTGAAGCTTTCTTT. Amino acids: CASSLLRGVAEAFF.

This rearrangement joins TRBV4-2 to TRBJ2-7; TRBD1 agrees at 8 bases. J was trimmed by 6 bases and V by 1 base; bases with no gene match: 5. The CDR3 has 14 amino acids. Germline V gene lookup returns CDR1 LGHNA and CDR2 YNFKEQ. CDR3 DNA sequence: TGTGCCAGCAGCCAAGGTCAGGGGGCCAGCGAGCAGTACTTC. Its translation is CASSQGQGASEQYF.

The chain couples TRBV29-1 to TRBJ2-7; possible D gene TRBD1, 5 bases. The CDR3 sequence is 15 residues long. Per germline, CDR1 SQVTM and CDR2 ANQGSEA. The V and J ends lost 6 bases and 6 bases respectively, with 24 bases between them. CDR3 nucleotides: TGCAGCGTCTTAAGACTGGGGCCCACCTCTCCCGAGCAGTACTTC. It codes for CSVLRLGPTSPEQYF.

Only one count was recorded for this clonotype. This chain links TRBV25-1 with TRBJ1-2; D might be TRBD1 (6 bases). V was shortened by 6 bases and J by 3 bases, with 8 bases between the two germline ends. Germline V gene lookup returns CDR1 MGHDK and CDR2 SYGVNS. CDR3 length equals 12 residues. CDR3 DNA: TGTGCCAGCAGCGGACAGTACTATGGCTACACCTTC. Translating it yields CASSGQYYGYTF.

This clonotype was counted only a few times. The chain uses TRBV6-2 or TRBV6-3 and TRBJ2-1; TRBD1 matches 8 bases. J lost 8 bases, V lost 7 bases, and 13 bases had no gene match. This CDR3 is 15 amino acids long. Germline CDR1 and CDR2: MNHEY and SVGEGT. The CDR3 bases are TGTGCCAGCACCTTATTTGGACAGGGAGCGGATGAGCAGTTCTTC. Protein sequence: CASTLFGQGADEQFF.

This clonotype showed up just once. The chain joins TRBV4-1 to TRBJ1-2; D possibly corresponds to TRBD1 (5 bases). Trimming took off 1 base at V and 4 bases at J, with 22 bases between the two ends. The CDR3 has 18 amino acids. Per germline, CDR1 MGHRA and CDR2 YSYEKL. CDR3 region: CASSQAGGAAIYPYGYTF. CDR3 DNA sequence: TGCGCCAGCAGCCAAGCAGGCGGGGCGGCCATTTATCCCTATGGCTACACCTTC.

This clonotype occurred a few times. The V gene is TRBV4-3, the J gene TRBJ1-2; D might be TRBD1 (6 bases). The length of the CDR3 is 16 residues. The V end was cut by 1 base, the J end by 3 bases, with 15 bases between. The germline V gene encodes CDR1 LGHNA and CDR2 YSLEER. The CDR3 nucleotides are TGCGCCAGCAGCCAAGCTCCAGGGGTCTCCCACTATGGCTACACCTTC. Translation gives CASSQAPGVSHYGYTF.

The rearrangement joins TRBV6-6 to TRBJ1-4, with D possibly TRBD1 on 6 matching bases. This CDR3 has 16 residues. In germline, CDR1 is MNHNY, CDR2 SVGAGI (reference sequence). V was trimmed by 7 bases and J by 4 bases, leaving 19 bases between them. The CDR3 protein is CASNPIWGAGNEKLFF. The CDR3 DNA reads TGTGCCAGCAACCCAATATGGGGGGCGGGTAATGAAAAACTGTTTTTT.

This clonotype was observed a few times. The rearrangement uses TRBV6-6 and TRBJ2-1, with 13 nucleotides matching TRBD2. Germline lookup yields CDR1 MNHNY and CDR2 SVGAGI (reference sequence). The V segment lost 6 bases and the J segment 7 bases; nucleotides outside the gene matches: 6. The CDR3 runs to 15 residues. CDR3 nucleotide sequence: TGTGCCAGCAGCCTACTAGCGGGGGGGCCTAATGAGCAGTTCTTC. As protein: CASSLLAGGPNEQFF.

This clonotype has just a few counts. V and J are TRBV10-3 and TRBJ2-1, with TRBD2 matching 11 bases. Germline CDR1 reads ENHRY; CDR2 reads SYGVKD. The CDR3 runs to 14 residues. Trimming took 6 bases from V and 5 from J; bases not matched to a gene: 3. The CDR3 nucleotides are TGTGCCATCAGGGCTAGCGGGGGGAACAATGAGCAGTTCTTC. It is translated as CAIRASGGNNEQFF.

The rearrangement uses TRBV20-1 and TRBJ2-7; TRBD2 matches at 7 bases. The CDR3 totals 14 residues. Trimming removed 0 bases from V and 6 bases from J; junction bases left unmatched: 8. Germline lookup yields CDR1 DFQATT and CDR2 SNEGSKA (reference sequence). The CDR3 is CSARDRGGAAEQYF. The CDR3 coding sequence is TGCAGTGCTAGAGATCGGGGAGGGGCTGCCGAGCAGTACTTC.

V and J are TRBV27 and TRBJ2-7, with D perhaps given as TRBD1 or TRBD2 (5 bases each). The ends were cut back, 3 bases at V and 9 bases at J, with 15 bases in the middle. The CDR3 runs to 13 residues. Germline values: CDR1 MNHEY, CDR2 SMNVEV (reference sequence). CDR3 bases: TGTGCCAGCAGTTTTCCGGGGACCCAAGGGCAGTACTTC. It translates to CASSFPGTQGQYF.

This clonotype was counted between two and nine times. The rearrangement links TRBV7-7 to TRBJ2-5, with D possibly TRBD2 on 6 matching bases. This CDR3 has 18 residues. Per germline, CDR1 SSHAT and CDR2 FNYEAQ (reference sequence). The V end was cut by 5 bases, the J end by 4 bases, with 26 bases between. The CDR3 DNA reads as TGTGCCAGCAGCCCGCTAGTGTTTCGGGCGGGGTTCGGAGAGACCCAGTACTTC. Translating it yields CASSPLVFRAGFGETQYF.

This chain links TRBV6-7 with TRBJ1-1, with no clear D. TRBV6-7 is assigned to the ORF class and has an uncertain function. V was pared by 5 bases and J by 2 bases, with 18 bases between. CDR3 length: 16 residues. CDR3 in amino acids: CASSPGGVDANTEAFF. The CDR3 DNA reads TGTGCCAGCAGTCCGGGTGGGGTCGATGCAAACACTGAAGCTTTCTTT.